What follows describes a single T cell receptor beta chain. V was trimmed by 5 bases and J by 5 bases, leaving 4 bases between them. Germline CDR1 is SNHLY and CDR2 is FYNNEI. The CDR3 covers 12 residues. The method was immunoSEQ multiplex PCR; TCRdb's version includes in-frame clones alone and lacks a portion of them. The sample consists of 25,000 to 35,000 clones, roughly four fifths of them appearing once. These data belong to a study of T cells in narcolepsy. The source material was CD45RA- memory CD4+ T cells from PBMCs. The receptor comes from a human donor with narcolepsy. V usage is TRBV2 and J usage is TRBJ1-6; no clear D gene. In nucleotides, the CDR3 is TGTGCCAGCAGTCAGAATAATTCACCCCTCCACTTT. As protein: CASSQNNSPLHF.